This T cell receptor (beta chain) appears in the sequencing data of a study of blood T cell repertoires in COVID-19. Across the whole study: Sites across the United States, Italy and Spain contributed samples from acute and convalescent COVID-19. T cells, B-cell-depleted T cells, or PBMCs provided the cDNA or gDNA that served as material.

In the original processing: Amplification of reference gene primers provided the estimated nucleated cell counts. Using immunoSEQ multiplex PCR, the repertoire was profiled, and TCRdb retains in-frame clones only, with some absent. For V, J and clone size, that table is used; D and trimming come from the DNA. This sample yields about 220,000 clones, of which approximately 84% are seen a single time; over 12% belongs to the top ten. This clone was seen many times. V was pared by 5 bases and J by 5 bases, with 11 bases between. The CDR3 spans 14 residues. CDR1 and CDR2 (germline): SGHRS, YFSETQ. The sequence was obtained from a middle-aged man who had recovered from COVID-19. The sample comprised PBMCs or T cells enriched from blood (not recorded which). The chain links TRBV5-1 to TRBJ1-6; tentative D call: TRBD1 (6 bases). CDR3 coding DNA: TGCGCCAGCAGACCGGACAGTGATAATTCACCCCTCCACTTT. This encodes CASRPDSDNSPLHF.